This T cell receptor beta chain originates from a study of CD4 and CD8 cells across lung adenocarcinoma regions. TCRdb fed the PCR reads into MiXCR, producing one record per CDR3 protein. This table has roughly 13,000 distinct CDR3 sequences, just under 45% appearing once. The patients had localized lung adenocarcinoma, a non-small cell subtype. Comment on this clonotype: One end of the junction fails to match germline, which may point to a read error.

Per the germline V gene, CDR1 is SGHTA and CDR2 is FQGTGA. This CDR3 region has 14 residues. Sequencing input: CD4+ T cells from the center of a lung tumor. This TCR was recovered from a male donor with lung adenocarcinoma. The CD4 and CD8 labels of this study may be unreliable. V gene TRBV7-3 combines with J gene TRBJ2-4, with TRBD2 matching 8 bases. CDR3 loop: CAGSGGRDQDTQYF. The DNA of the CDR3 is TGTGCCGGCAGCGGGGGACGAGACCAAGATACCCAGTACTTC.